The 8 T cell receptor beta chains presented below share a single source sample, sequenced in a study of naive and memory T cell subsets. The beta constant-region primer was an equimolar mix of two oligonucleotides covering TRBC1 and TRBC2. The ligated cDNA underwent four PCR rounds using SP2 and nested alpha and beta constant-region primers. TCRdb reprocessed the UMI-ligation and nested PCR reads with MiXCR, giving one entry per CDR3 protein. The sample comprises about 8,000 distinct CDR3 sequences, 25% to 35% of which are singletons, and approximately 58% rests with the top ten. Material for sequencing was CD8+ TEMRA cells from blood. This sample's subset: effector memory re-expressing CD45RA, CD45RA+ CD27-. Source of these receptors: a human donor in good health.

This clonotype came up many times. The genes are TRBV11-2 and TRBJ2-7, with D possibly TRBD1 on 6 matching bases. Germline lookup yields CDR1 SGHAT and CDR2 FQNNGV. The CDR3 extends over 14 amino acids. The V and J ends lost 0 bases and 3 bases respectively, with 9 bases between them. CDR3 protein: CASSLEVTGYEQYF. In nucleotides, the CDR3 is TGTGCCAGCAGCTTAGAAGTGACAGGCTACGAGCAGTACTTC.

The J gene is TRBJ2-7, the V gene TRBV28, with 8 positions matching TRBD1. In germline, CDR1 is MDHEN, CDR2 SYDVKM. V was pared by 6 bases and J by 2 bases, with 9 bases of the junction left unmatched. The CDR3 runs to 15 residues. For the CDR3, the DNA is TGTGCCAGCAGCCTGGACAGGGTAGCTACCTACGAGCAGTACTTC. Its protein product is CASSLDRVATYEQYF. The complete variable domain, with remaining parts taken from reference TRBV28 and TRBJ2-7, reads DVKVTQSSRYLVKRTGEKVFLECVQDMDHENMFWYRQDPGLGLRLIYFSYDVKMKEKGDIPEGYSVSREKKERFSLILESASTNQTSMYLCASSLDRVATYEQYFGPGTRLTVT.

V and J are TRBV3-1 and TRBJ1-1, with D tentatively TRBD1 (5 bases). V was clipped by 3 bases and J by 8 bases, with 16 bases between them. This CDR3 is 14 amino acids long. CDR1 LGHDT and CDR2 YNNKEL come from the germline V gene (reference sequence). The CDR3 coding sequence is TGTGCCAGCAGCCAGTTCGGGACTCTCCGGGAAGCTTTCTTT. It translates to CASSQFGTLREAFF.

The CDR3: CAWARLAERNEQFF. The CDR3 nucleotides read TGTGCCTGGGCCCGACTAGCGGAACGCAATGAGCAGTTCTTC. The rearrangement uses TRBV30 and TRBJ2-1, with 9 bases that match TRBD2. Germline CDR1 and CDR2: GTSNPN and SVGIG (reference sequence). The CDR3 sequence is 14 residues long. Trimming cost V 5 bases and J 6 bases; bases outside gene matches: 8.

This clonotype appeared a few times. The chain uses TRBV6-2 or TRBV6-3 and TRBJ2-2; tentative D call: TRBD1 (6 bases). The germline CDR1 and CDR2 sequences are MNHEY and SVGEGT. With 5 bases removed from V and 4 bases from J, the gap between germline ends came to 8 bases. The CDR3 spans 13 residues. CDR3 loop: CASSPGVTGELFF. CDR3 DNA: TGTGCCAGCAGTCCAGGGGTCACCGGGGAGCTGTTTTTT.

This clonotype is large within its sample. The chain links TRBV27 to TRBJ2-4; 7 bases are shared with TRBD2. V trimming: 4 bases; J trimming: 9 bases; junction bases outside the gene matches: 6. The CDR3 has 13 amino acids. Looked up from germline, CDR1 is MNHEY and CDR2 is SMNVEV (reference sequence). CDR3 sequence reads: CASSYGGSAIQYF. The CDR3 DNA follows: TGTGCCAGCAGTTACGGCGGGAGTGCCATTCAGTACTTC.

By frequency in the sample, this clonotype is medium-sized (0.01 to 0.1%). The chain carries TRBV7-2 and TRBJ2-1; 8 bases map to TRBD1. With V trimmed by 3 bases and J by 2 bases, 12 bases remained unmatched. CDR1 SGHTA and CDR2 FQGNSA come from the germline V gene. CDR3 size: 18 residues. The CDR3 sequence: CASSLGPSWDRTYNEQFF. The CDR3 coding sequence is TGTGCCAGCAGCTTGGGTCCTAGCTGGGACAGGACCTACAATGAGCAGTTCTTC.

This clonotype was picked up many times. The chain employs TRBV16 and TRBJ1-2; no reliable D call. With 3 bases removed from V and 4 bases from J, the gap between germline ends came to 9 bases. The CDR3 extends over 13 amino acids. The germline V gene has CDR1 KGHSY and CDR2 FQNENV. The CDR3 nucleotides are TGTGCCAGCAGCCACGGGGATTCCTATGGCTACACCTTC. This sequence encodes CASSHGDSYGYTF.